Presented here are 27 T cell receptor beta chains from one specimen sequenced in a study of blood T cell repertoires in COVID-19 (dated by TCRdb to 2018 to 2020). Libraries were built with the immunoSEQ multiplex PCR assay. TCRdb stores this immuneACCESS table with in-frame sequences only. Part of the clones is absent; in the studies checked, under half of the shortfall reflects unresolved V genes, and no reason is known for the rest. In all, the sample holds around 200,000 clones, and approximately 87% of those were seen once. Around 21% of the sample belongs to the ten largest clones. The sample consisted of peripheral blood. The origin of the receptors is a man between 65 and 80 years old with active or convalescent COVID-19.

The CDR3 loop reads CSVVPSGRAGELFF. CDR3 bases: TGCAGCGTTGTTCCTAGCGGGAGGGCCGGGGAGCTGTTTTTT. The V gene is TRBV29-1, the J gene TRBJ2-2, with 12 bases aligning to TRBD2. Germline assignment: CDR1 SQVTM and CDR2 ANQGSEA. Losses at the gene ends were 4 bases for V and 6 bases for J; bases not matched to a gene: 3. This CDR3 contains 14 residues.

CDR3 amino acids: CATTGQGTNYGYTF. In DNA form, the CDR3 reads TGTGCCACGACCGGACAGGGGACTAACTATGGCTACACCTTC. The V gene is TRBV6-6, the J gene TRBJ1-2, with 9 bases aligning to TRBD1. J was trimmed by 0 bases and V by 10 bases; bases with no gene match: 6. The CDR3 spans 14 residues. The germline V gene encodes CDR1 MNHNY and CDR2 SVGAGI (reference sequence).

A few counts support this clone. The V call is TRBV2, the J call TRBJ2-3; the match to TRBD2 covers 11 bases. Germline V CDR1 and CDR2: SNHLY, FYNNEI. The V segment lost 2 bases and the J segment 1 base; nucleotides outside the gene matches: 2. The length of the CDR3 is 16 residues. The CDR3 loop is CASSERLAGRTDTQYF. CDR3 DNA: TGTGCCAGCAGTGAACGACTAGCGGGGCGCACAGATACGCAGTATTTT.

V usage is TRBV7-2 and J usage is TRBJ1-3; D possibly corresponds to TRBD1 (5 bases). The V end was cut by 4 bases, the J end by 1 base, with 11 bases between. CDR1 and CDR2 (germline): SGHTA, FQGNSA. This CDR3 has 15 residues. DNA for the CDR3: TGTGCCAGCAGCTCCCAGGGATGGTCTGGAAACACCATATATTTT. Its translation is CASSSQGWSGNTIYF. The variable domain in full, completed from reference TRBV7-2 and TRBJ1-3, reads GAGVSQSPSNKVTEKGKDVELRCDPISGHTALYWYRQSLGQGLEFLIYFQGNSAPDKSGLPSDRFSAERTGGSVSTLTIQRTQQEDSAVYLCASSSQGWSGNTIYFGEGSWLTVV.

This clone appeared a few times. J is TRBJ2-2 and V is TRBV5-1, with D unresolved. Germline lookup yields CDR1 SGHRS and CDR2 YFSETQ. The CDR3 loop spans 15 amino acids. V was shortened by 7 bases and J by 2 bases, with 15 bases between the two germline ends. The CDR3 nucleotides are TGCGCCAGCGTTCTATACGGTCCCAACACCGGGGAGCTGTTTTTT. This translates into CASVLYGPNTGELFF.

The J gene is TRBJ1-2, the V gene TRBV7-3; no reliable D call. Germline loops: CDR1 SGHTA, CDR2 FQGTGA. CDR3 length equals 14 residues. V lost 5 bases to trimming and J lost 8 bases, with 18 bases between them. CDR3: CASSPGRGRSGYTF. CDR3 nucleotides: TGTGCCAGCAGCCCCGGACGGGGTCGGAGCGGCTACACCTTC.

V is TRBV7-9 and J is TRBJ1-2; 8 bases match TRBD1. V was clipped by 5 bases and J by 8 bases; unmatched bases: 4. CDR1 and CDR2 from the germline V gene are SEHNR and FQNEAQ (reference sequence). The CDR3 runs to 12 residues. CDR3 nucleotide sequence: TGTGCCAGCAGCCTGACAGGGGAAGGCTACACCTTC. Its translation: CASSLTGEGYTF.

In nucleotides, the CDR3 is TGTGCCAGCAGTGCTCAGGGGGCCTGGGGAGGCACTGAAGCTTTCTTT. As protein: CASSAQGAWGGTEAFF. The chain employs TRBV27 and TRBJ1-1, with 8 bases matching TRBD1. Germline V gene data show CDR1 as MNHEY and CDR2 as SMNVEV (reference sequence). This CDR3 region has 16 residues. V trimming: 5 bases; J trimming: 4 bases; junction bases outside the gene matches: 12.

V and J are TRBV4-3 and TRBJ1-1; D possibly corresponds to TRBD1 (6 bases). Deletions cut 3 bases from V and 4 bases from J, with 18 bases between. This CDR3 contains 16 residues. Per germline, CDR1 LGHNA and CDR2 YSLEER. The CDR3 protein is CASSQFGYRESTEAFF. The CDR3 DNA is TGCGCCAGCAGCCAGTTTGGGTACAGGGAGAGCACTGAAGCTTTCTTT.

J is TRBJ1-1 and V is TRBV6-5, with 8 positions matching TRBD1. CDR3 length equals 13 residues. CDR1 and CDR2 from the germline V gene are MNHEY and SVGAGI. Germline trimming cut 5 bases from V and 3 bases from J; bases unmatched to any gene: 2. The chain's CDR3 is CASSQQGDTEAFF. CDR3 nucleotides: TGTGCCAGCAGTCAACAGGGGGACACTGAAGCTTTCTTT.

The chain has TRBV28 and TRBJ2-7; TRBD1 matches 11 bases. This CDR3 region has 14 residues. Trimming at V came to 6 bases and at J to 2 bases, leaving 3 bases not matched to a gene. CDR1 and CDR2 (germline): MDHEN, SYDVKM. This CDR3 is CASRGTGGPYEQYF. The CDR3 coding sequence is TGTGCCAGCAGGGGGACAGGGGGACCCTACGAGCAGTACTTC.

This clone was recorded only once. In DNA form, the CDR3 reads TGTGCCAGCAGTCCTCCAGGGGTTCGGGAGCAGTTCTTC. It is translated as CASSPPGVREQFF. The V gene is TRBV27, the J gene TRBJ2-1; a weak D match, TRBD1 (6 bases). This CDR3 is built from 13 residues. The V gene lost 5 bases and the J gene lost 10 bases, with 15 bases spanning the gap. Germline-derived CDR1 and CDR2 are MNHEY and SMNVEV (reference sequence).

The chain carries TRBV5-1 and TRBJ2-3, with a tentative D call TRBD1 (6 bases). The CDR3 covers 14 residues. The V end was cut by 4 bases, the J end by 2 bases, with 11 bases between. Germline CDR1 reads SGHRS; CDR2 reads YFSETQ. CDR3 region: CASSPGQFTDTQYF. The CDR3 DNA is TGCGCCAGCAGCCCTGGACAGTTCACAGATACGCAGTATTTT.

V usage is TRBV28 and J usage is TRBJ1-2; D call uncertain. The CDR3 runs 19 residues. CDR1 and CDR2 from the germline V gene are MDHEN and SYDVKM. Trimming pared 2 bases from V and 2 bases from J, leaving 24 bases between. Written as DNA, the CDR3 is TGTGCCAGCAGTTTAAGATTTTGGGCGATCCACAAATCAAACTATGGCTACACCTTC. Encoded protein: CASSLRFWAIHKSNYGYTF.

The chain combines TRBV6-5 with TRBJ1-1, with D perhaps TRBD1 (5 bases). V lost 8 bases, J lost 1 base, and 17 bases lay in between. Germline V gene lookup returns CDR1 MNHEY and CDR2 SVGAGI. This CDR3 is built from 15 residues. The CDR3 sequence is CASHWGGTGNTEAFF. In DNA form, the CDR3 reads TGTGCCAGCCACTGGGGAGGGACGGGGAACACTGAAGCTTTCTTT.

The rearrangement uses TRBV3-1 (or the pseudogene TRBV3-2) and TRBJ1-5; no clear D. The CDR3 is made up of 12 amino acids. Germline V lookup: CDR1 LGHDT, CDR2 YNNKEL (reference sequence). The V gene lost 0 bases and the J gene lost 10 bases, with 7 bases spanning the gap. For the CDR3, the DNA is TGTGCCAGCAGCCAAGATAGACACCCCCAGCATTTT. Protein: CASSQDRHPQHF.

The chain recombines TRBV6-2 or TRBV6-3 with TRBJ2-1; 11 nucleotides match TRBD1. This CDR3 is 15 amino acids long. Trimming took 2 bases from V and 4 from J; bases not matched to a gene: 1. In germline, CDR1 is MNHEY, CDR2 SVGEGT. The DNA of the CDR3 is TGTGCCAGCAGTTACCGGGACAGGGGGTACAATGAGCAGTTCTTC. Translating it yields CASSYRDRGYNEQFF.

The chain's CDR3 is CASTNGGPTQFF. The CDR3 DNA reads TGTGCCAGCACCAACGGGGGACCGACACAGTTCTTC. The chain joins TRBV6-4 to TRBJ2-1; a weak D match, TRBD2 (6 bases). The length of the CDR3 is 12 residues. Germline V gives CDR1 MRHNA, CDR2 SNTAGT. V was cut by 7 bases and J by 13 bases, with 17 bases left in between.

The J gene is TRBJ1-5, the V gene TRBV28; TRBD1 aligns across 7 bases. The CDR3 has 16 residues. V lost 5 bases, J lost 1 base, and 8 bases stayed unmatched. CDR1 and CDR2 from the germline V gene are MDHEN and SYDVKM. This CDR3 reads CASSDRVGASNQPQHF. In DNA form, the CDR3 reads TGTGCCAGCAGTGACAGGGTAGGGGCGAGCAATCAGCCCCAGCATTTT.

The rearrangement uses TRBV3-1 (or the pseudogene TRBV3-2) and TRBJ2-1; D not resolved. CDR1 and CDR2 from the germline V gene are LGHDT and YNNKEL (reference sequence). The germline V and J ends were trimmed by 5 bases and 0 bases, with 20 bases remaining between them. The CDR3 spans 18 residues. The CDR3 reads CASSSVVVPARSYNEQFF. Here the CDR3 DNA reads TGTGCCAGCAGCTCGGTCGTGGTCCCCGCTCGCTCCTACAATGAGCAGTTCTTC.

This rearrangement joins TRBV10-3 to TRBJ1-5; D not resolved. Germline V lookup: CDR1 ENHRY, CDR2 SYGVKD. This CDR3 contains 14 residues. Trimming removed 0 bases from V and 0 bases from J, with 3 bases in between. The CDR3 loop reads CAISESASNQPQHF. The CDR3 DNA sequence: TGTGCCATCAGTGAGTCAGCTAGCAATCAGCCCCAGCATTTT.

The chain is built from TRBV18 and TRBJ1-2, with TRBD1 matching 7 bases. This CDR3 has 16 amino acids. Germline trimming cut 3 bases from V and 0 bases from J; bases unmatched to any gene: 7. Germline V gene data show CDR1 as KGHSH and CDR2 as LQKENI. CDR3 bases: TGTGCCAGCTCACCTTCACAGGGGCCGACTAACTATGGCTACACCTTC. This codes for CASSPSQGPTNYGYTF.

The gene calls are TRBV7-2 and TRBJ1-1; D perhaps matches TRBD1 (5 bases). V was clipped by 2 bases and J by 11 bases, with 21 bases between them. Looked up from germline, CDR1 is SGHTA and CDR2 is FQGNSA. The CDR3 contains 15 residues. The CDR3 bases are TGTGCCAGCAGCTTACAGCGGGTTCCAGATCGGGGGGCTTTCTTT. It yields the protein CASSLQRVPDRGAFF.

This clone was observed once. This chain connects TRBV7-2 to TRBJ1-6, with 8 bases identical to TRBD1. CDR3 length equals 18 residues. CDR1 and CDR2 from the germline V gene are SGHTA and FQGNSA. The ends lost 5 bases at V and 6 bases at J; junction bases unmatched: 15. The DNA for the CDR3 is TGTGCCAGCAGCCGCCCTCAGACAGGGGCAGGGGTTAATTCACCCCTCCACTTT. This gives the protein CASSRPQTGAGVNSPLHF.

The rearrangement links TRBV29-1 to TRBJ1-1; D gene unclear. The V gene lost 6 bases and the J gene lost 0 bases, with 8 bases spanning the gap. The CDR3 has 12 residues. The germline gives CDR1 SQVTM, CDR2 ANQGSEA. The DNA of the CDR3 is TGCAGCGTGGAGACTGTGAACACTGAAGCTTTCTTT. Translated, it gives CSVETVNTEAFF.

The chain links TRBV18 to TRBJ1-4, with TRBD1 as a possible D gene (5 bases). Germline CDR1 KGHSH, CDR2 LQKENI. V gave up 3 bases and J gave up 0 bases, with 11 bases separating them. CDR3 length: 16 amino acids. The CDR3 reads CASSPSLTATNEKLFF. The CDR3 DNA reads as TGTGCCAGCTCACCTTCCTTGACAGCAACTAATGAAAAACTGTTTTTT.

This rearrangement joins TRBV5-4 to TRBJ1-1; a weak D match, TRBD1 (5 bases). The germline CDR1 and CDR2 sequences are SGHNT and YYREEE (reference sequence). This CDR3 is built from 15 residues. V lost 7 bases to trimming and J lost 0 bases, with 16 bases between them. DNA of the CDR3: TGTGCCAGCGCGCCAGGACAAACGATGAACACTGAAGCTTTCTTT. Translating it yields CASAPGQTMNTEAFF.